This is a list of T cell receptor beta chains from one sample in a study of T cell responses to AZD1222 COVID-19 vaccine. Sequencing used immunoSEQ multiplex PCR; TCRdb keeps in-frame clones, though not all of them. The sample has around 190,000 clones, 85% to 90% seen once. The sample in question was peripheral blood, obtained 28 days after the second AZD1222 dose. Receptor source: an adult who received the AZD1222 COVID-19 vaccine. Each CDR3 is given with its conserved first and last residue. The order of the fields is CDR3 length, D gene, V gene, J gene, clone size, CDR3 protein, CDR3 DNA. D genes are given only for firm matches. The size of a clone is reported for some rows only, either as once, few or many, or as a class for expanded clones.

>15|TRBD2|TRBV6-2/TRBV6-3|TRBJ2-3|.
CASSSIAGGRDTQYF
TGTGCCAGCAGTTCTATAGCGGGGGGACGAGATACGCAGTATTTT
>15|.|TRBV11-3|TRBJ2-7|.
CATRGTGTLSYEQYF
TGTGCCACACGGGGGACGGGAACTCTCTCCTACGAGCAGTACTTC
>17|TRBD1|TRBV6-1|TRBJ2-6|few
CASSETGVSSGANVLTF
TGTGCCAGCAGCGAAACAGGGGTGAGCTCTGGGGCCAACGTCCTGACTTTC
>16|.|TRBV19|TRBJ1-3|once
CASSTAVGISGNTIYF
TGTGCCAGTAGTACGGCGGTGGGTATCTCTGGAAACACCATATATTTT
>16|.|TRBV5-1|TRBJ2-2|.
CASSLRAGPDTGELFF
TGCGCCAGCAGCTTAAGGGCTGGGCCGGACACCGGGGAGCTGTTTTTT
>16|TRBD2|TRBV7-9|TRBJ2-3|.
CASSLATSGVSDTQYF
TGTGCCAGCAGCTTAGCAACTAGCGGGGTTTCAGATACGCAGTATTTT
>15|TRBD1|TRBV11-1|TRBJ2-7|.
CASSLGDRGYYEQYF
TGTGCCAGCAGCTTAGGAGACAGGGGATACTACGAGCAGTACTTC
>15|TRBD2|TRBV13|TRBJ2-3|once
CASSVSSGGADTQYF
TGTGCCAGCAGCGTGTCTAGCGGGGGTGCAGATACGCAGTATTTT
>15|TRBD1|TRBV6-5|TRBJ2-1|.
CASSLGQAKGNEQFF
TGTGCCAGCAGTTTGGGACAGGCAAAAGGCAATGAGCAGTTCTTC
>17|TRBD1|TRBV18|TRBJ1-5|.
CASSYGPGQGNNQPQHF
TGTGCCAGCTCATACGGCCCGGGACAGGGAAACAATCAGCCCCAGCATTTT
>15|.|TRBV5-1|TRBJ1-2|.
CASSSGRRDYAGYTF
TGCGCCAGCAGCTCCGGTAGACGGGACTATGCAGGCTACACCTTC
>17|TRBD1|TRBV5-3|TRBJ2-5|.
CARSYGTGGTLQETQYF
TGTGCCAGAAGCTATGGGACAGGGGGCACCCTCCAAGAGACCCAGTACTTC
>15|TRBD1|TRBV4-3|TRBJ1-2|.
CASSPSQGEAYGYTF
TGCGCCAGCAGCCCCAGCCAGGGGGAAGCTTATGGCTACACCTTC
>16|.|TRBV5-1|TRBJ2-1|.
CASSLRFQGLANEQFF
TGCGCCAGCAGCTTGCGGTTCCAGGGTCTGGCCAATGAGCAGTTCTTC
>16|.|TRBV25-1|TRBJ2-3|.
CASSDLGDGSTDTQYF
TGTGCCAGCAGCGATCTCGGGGACGGTAGCACAGATACGCAGTATTTT
>15|.|TRBV5-1|TRBJ1-3|.
CASSLGLGAGNTIYF
TGCGCCAGCAGCTTGGGGTTGGGAGCTGGAAACACCATATATTTT
>15|.|TRBV4-1|TRBJ1-4|.
CASSQDPGRNEKLFF
TGCGCCAGCAGCCAAGACCCTGGACGGAATGAAAAACTGTTTTTT
>11|.|TRBV12-3/TRBV12-4|TRBJ2-7|.
CAVRVGVEQYF
TGTGCCGTACGGGTAGGGGTCGAGCAGTACTTC
>15|TRBD1|TRBV5-4|TRBJ2-7|.
CASSSYRGQGYEQYF
TGTGCCAGCAGCTCCTACAGGGGGCAGGGCTACGAGCAGTACTTC
>15|.|TRBV6-5|TRBJ1-1|.
CASSQPGTVNTEAFF
TGTGCCAGCAGCCAGCCCGGAACGGTTAACACTGAAGCTTTCTTT
>15|.|TRBV5-4|TRBJ1-5|.
CASSLGVSSNQPQHF
TGTGCCAGCAGCTTGGGGGTTTCAAGCAATCAGCCCCAGCATTTT
>19|.|TRBV5-4|TRBJ1-3|once
CASSLGVVPGGGSGNTIYF
TGTGCCAGCAGCTTAGGTGTTGTTCCGGGAGGCGGCTCTGGAAACACCATATATTTT
>14|.|TRBV2|TRBJ1-5|.
CASSESVTGQPQHF
TGTGCCAGCAGTGAAAGCGTTACGGGTCAGCCCCAGCATTTT